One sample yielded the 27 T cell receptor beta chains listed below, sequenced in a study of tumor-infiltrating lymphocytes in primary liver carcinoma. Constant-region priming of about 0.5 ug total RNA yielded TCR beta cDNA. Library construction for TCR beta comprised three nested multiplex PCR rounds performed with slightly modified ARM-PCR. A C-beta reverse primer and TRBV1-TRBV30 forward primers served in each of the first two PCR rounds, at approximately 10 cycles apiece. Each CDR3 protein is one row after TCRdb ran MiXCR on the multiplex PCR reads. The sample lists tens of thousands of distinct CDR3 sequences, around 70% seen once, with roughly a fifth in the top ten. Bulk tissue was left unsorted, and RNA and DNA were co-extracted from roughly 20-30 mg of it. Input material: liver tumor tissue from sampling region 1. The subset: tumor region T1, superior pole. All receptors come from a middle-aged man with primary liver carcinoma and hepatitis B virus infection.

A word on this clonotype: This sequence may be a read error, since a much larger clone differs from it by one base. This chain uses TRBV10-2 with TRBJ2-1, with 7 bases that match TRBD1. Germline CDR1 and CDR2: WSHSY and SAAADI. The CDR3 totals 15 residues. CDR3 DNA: TGCACCAGCTACAAGGGGGCAGACGGCCCCCGTGAGCAGTTCTTC. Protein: CTSYKGADGPREQFF.

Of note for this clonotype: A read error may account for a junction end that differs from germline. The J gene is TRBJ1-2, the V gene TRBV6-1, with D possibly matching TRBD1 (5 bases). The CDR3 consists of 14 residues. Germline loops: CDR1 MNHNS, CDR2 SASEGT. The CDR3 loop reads CASLLMGGVYGHTF. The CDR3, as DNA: TGTGCCAGCCTCCTCATGGGGGGAGTCTATGGCCACACCTTC.

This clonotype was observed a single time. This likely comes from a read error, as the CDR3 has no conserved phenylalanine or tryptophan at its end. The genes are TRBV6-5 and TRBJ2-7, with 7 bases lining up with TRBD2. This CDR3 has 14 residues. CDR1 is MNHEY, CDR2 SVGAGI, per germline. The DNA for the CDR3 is TGTGCCACCATGGCGGGGGAAAGCTCCTTCGAGCAGTACCTC. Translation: CATMAGESSFEQYL.

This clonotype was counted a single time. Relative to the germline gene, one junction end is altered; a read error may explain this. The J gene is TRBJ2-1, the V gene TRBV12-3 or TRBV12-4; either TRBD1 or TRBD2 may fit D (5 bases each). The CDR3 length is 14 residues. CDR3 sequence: CAITIGQRGNEQVF. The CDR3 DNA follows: TGTGCCATTACTATAGGTCAGAGGGGCAATGAGCAGGTCTTC.

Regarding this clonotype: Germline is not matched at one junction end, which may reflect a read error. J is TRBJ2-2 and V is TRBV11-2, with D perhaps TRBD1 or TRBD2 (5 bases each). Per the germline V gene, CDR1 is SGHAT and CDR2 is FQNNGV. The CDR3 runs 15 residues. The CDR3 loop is CASSLVAWGTGDLFF. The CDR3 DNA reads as TGTGCCAGCAGCTTAGTCGCATGGGGCACCGGGGATCTGTTTTTT.

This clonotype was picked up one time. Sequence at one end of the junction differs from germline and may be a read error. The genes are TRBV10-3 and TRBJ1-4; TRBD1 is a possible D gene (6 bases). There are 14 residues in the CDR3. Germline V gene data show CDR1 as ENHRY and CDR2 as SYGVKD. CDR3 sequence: CPISDGSGDEKLFF. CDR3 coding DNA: TGTCCCATCAGTGATGGGTCAGGGGATGAAAAACTGTTTTTT.

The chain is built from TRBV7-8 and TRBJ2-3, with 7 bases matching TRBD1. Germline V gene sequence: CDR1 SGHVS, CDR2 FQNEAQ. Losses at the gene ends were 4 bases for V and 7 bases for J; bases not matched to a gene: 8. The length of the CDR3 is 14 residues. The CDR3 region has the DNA TGTGCCAGCAGCTCCCAGACAGGGAGCTATACGCAGTATTTT. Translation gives CASSSQTGSYTQYF.

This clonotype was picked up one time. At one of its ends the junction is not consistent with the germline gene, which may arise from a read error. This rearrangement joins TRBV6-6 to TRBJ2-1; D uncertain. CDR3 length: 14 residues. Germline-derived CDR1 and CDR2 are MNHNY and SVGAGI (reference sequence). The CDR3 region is CTSTSGQAYNDQFF. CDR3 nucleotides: TGTACCAGCACCTCCGGCCAGGCGTACAATGATCAGTTCTTC.

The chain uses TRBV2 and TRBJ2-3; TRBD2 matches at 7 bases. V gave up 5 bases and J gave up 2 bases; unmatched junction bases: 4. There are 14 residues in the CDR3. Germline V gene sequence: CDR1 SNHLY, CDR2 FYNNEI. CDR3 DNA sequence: TGTGCCAGCAGTCTGACTAGCATCACAGATACGCAGTATTTT. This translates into CASSLTSITDTQYF.

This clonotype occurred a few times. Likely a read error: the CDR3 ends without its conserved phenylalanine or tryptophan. Here the CDR3 DNA reads TGTGCCAGCAGCTTACGGGGTGAGCAGTACTTA. This gives the protein CASSLRGEQYL. The chain couples TRBV13 to TRBJ2-7; the D gene is possibly TRBD2 (5 bases). The CDR3 has 11 residues. V was shortened by 2 bases and J by 7 bases, with 6 bases between the two germline ends. The germline CDR1 and CDR2 sequences are PRHDT and FYEKMQ (reference sequence).

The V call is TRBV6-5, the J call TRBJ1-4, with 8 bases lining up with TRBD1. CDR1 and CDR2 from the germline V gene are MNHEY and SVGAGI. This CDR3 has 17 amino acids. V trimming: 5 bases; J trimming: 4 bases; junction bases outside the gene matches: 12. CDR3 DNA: TGTGCCAGCAGTGGACTCAGACAGGGGATAATTAATGAAAAACTGTTTTTT. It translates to CASSGLRQGIINEKLFF.

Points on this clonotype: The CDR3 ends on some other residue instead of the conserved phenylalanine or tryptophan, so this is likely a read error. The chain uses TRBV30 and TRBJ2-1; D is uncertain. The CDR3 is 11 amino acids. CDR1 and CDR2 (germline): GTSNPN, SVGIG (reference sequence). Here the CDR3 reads CAWGPGNGQFY. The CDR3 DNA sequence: TGTGCCTGGGGACCTGGAAATGGGCAGTTCTAC.

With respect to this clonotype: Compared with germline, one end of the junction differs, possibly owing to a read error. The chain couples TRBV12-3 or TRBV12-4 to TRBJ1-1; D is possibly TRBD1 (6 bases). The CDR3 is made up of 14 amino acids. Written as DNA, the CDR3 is TGTGCCAACAGTCCCCAACAGGGTAGTACTGAAGTTTTCTTT. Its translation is CANSPQQGSTEVFF.

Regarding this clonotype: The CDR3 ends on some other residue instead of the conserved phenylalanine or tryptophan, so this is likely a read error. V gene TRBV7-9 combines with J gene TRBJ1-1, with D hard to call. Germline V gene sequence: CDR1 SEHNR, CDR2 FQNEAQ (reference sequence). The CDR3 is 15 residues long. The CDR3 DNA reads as TGTGCCAGCAGCCCACCGGCACCCCGTGCCACTCAAGCTTTCTTA. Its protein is CASSPPAPRATQAFL.

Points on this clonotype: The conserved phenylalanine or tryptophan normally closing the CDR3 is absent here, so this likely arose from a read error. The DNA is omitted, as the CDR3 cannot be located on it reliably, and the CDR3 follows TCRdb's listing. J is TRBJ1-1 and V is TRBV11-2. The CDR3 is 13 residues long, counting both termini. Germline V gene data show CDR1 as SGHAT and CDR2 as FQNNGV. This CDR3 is CASSLGGNTEAFL.

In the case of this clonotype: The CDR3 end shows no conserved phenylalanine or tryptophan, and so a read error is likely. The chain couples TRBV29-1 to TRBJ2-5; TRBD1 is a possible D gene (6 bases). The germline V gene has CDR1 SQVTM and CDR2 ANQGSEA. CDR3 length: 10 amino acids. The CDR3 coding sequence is TGCAGTGTTGGGGGCGAGACCCAGTACTAC. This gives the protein CSVGGETQYY.

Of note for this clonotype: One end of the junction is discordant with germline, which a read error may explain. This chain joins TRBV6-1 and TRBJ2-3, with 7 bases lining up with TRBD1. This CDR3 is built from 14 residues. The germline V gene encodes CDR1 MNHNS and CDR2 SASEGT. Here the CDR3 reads CTSSATGSADTQYF. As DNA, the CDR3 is TGTACCAGCAGTGCGACAGGGTCTGCAGATACGCAGTATTTT.

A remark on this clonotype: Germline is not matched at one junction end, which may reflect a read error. The CDR3 bases are TGTGCCAGTAGCTTACGGGGCATAGGGTTGGGCACTGAAGCTTTCTTT. Its protein is CASSLRGIGLGTEAFF. The chain employs TRBV5-4 and TRBJ1-1; D is perhaps TRBD1 (5 bases). The V gene's germline CDR1 is SGHNT and CDR2 YYREEE (reference sequence). This CDR3 has 16 amino acids. The full variable domain, with the rest looked up from reference TRBV5-4 and TRBJ1-1, is ETGVTQSPTHLIKTRGQQVTLRCSSQSGHNTVSWYQQALGQGPQFIFQYYREEENGRGNFPPRFSGLQFPNYSSELNVNALELDDSALYLCASSLRGIGLGTEAFFGQGTRLTVV.

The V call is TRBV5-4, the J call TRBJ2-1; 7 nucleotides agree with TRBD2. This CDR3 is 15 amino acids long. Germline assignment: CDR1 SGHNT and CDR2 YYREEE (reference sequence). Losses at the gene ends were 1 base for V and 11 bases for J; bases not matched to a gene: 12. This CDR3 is CASSLRVGGRNKQFF. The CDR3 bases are TGTGCCAGCAGCTTGAGAGTGGGAGGGCGGAATAAGCAGTTCTTC.

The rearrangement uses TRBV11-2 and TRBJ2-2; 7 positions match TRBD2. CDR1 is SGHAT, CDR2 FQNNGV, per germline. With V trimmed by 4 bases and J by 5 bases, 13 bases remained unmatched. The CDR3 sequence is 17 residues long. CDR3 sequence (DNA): TGTGCCAGCAGCTCTTTAACGGAGGGGAGGGCAACCGGGGAGCTGTTTTTT. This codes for CASSSLTEGRATGELFF.

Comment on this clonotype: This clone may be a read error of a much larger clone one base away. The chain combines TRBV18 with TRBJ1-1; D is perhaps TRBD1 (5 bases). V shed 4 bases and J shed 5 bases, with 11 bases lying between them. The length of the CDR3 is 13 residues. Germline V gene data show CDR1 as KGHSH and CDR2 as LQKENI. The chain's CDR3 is CASSQGDGTEAFF. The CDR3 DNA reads TGTGCCAGCTCACAAGGGGATGGGACTGAAGCTTTCTTT.

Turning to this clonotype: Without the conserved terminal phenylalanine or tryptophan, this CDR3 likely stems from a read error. Written as DNA, the CDR3 is TGCGCCAGCAGCTTACAGGGCTCTGGGGCCAACGTCCTGACTCTC. Amino acid sequence: CASSLQGSGANVLTL. The rearrangement joins TRBV5-1 to TRBJ2-6, with D possibly matching TRBD1 (6 bases). The CDR3 totals 15 residues. The germline V gene has CDR1 SGHRS and CDR2 YFSETQ. The V end lost 2 bases, the J end lost 0 bases, and 6 bases lay between the germline ends.

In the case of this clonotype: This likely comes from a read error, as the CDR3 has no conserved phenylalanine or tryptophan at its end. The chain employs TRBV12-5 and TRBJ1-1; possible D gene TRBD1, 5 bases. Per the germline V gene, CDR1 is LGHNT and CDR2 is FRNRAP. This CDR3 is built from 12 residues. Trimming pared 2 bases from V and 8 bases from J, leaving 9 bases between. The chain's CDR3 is CASGLWQGEAFL. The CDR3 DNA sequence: TGTGCTAGTGGTTTGTGGCAGGGCGAAGCTTTCCTT.

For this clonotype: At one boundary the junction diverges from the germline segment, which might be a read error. For the CDR3, the DNA is TGTGCTAGAAGCTCGGGATCAGATATGCAGTATTTT. Its protein product is CARSSGSDMQYF. The chain combines TRBV7-9 with TRBJ2-3, with D possibly TRBD2 on 5 matching bases. The CDR3 spans 12 residues. The germline V gene encodes CDR1 SEHNR and CDR2 FQNEAQ (reference sequence).

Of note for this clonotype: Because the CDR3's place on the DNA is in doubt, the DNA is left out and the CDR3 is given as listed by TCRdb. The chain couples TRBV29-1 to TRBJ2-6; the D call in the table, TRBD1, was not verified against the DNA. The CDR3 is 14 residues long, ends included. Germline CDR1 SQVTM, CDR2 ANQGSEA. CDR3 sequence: CSVATGTGANVLAF.

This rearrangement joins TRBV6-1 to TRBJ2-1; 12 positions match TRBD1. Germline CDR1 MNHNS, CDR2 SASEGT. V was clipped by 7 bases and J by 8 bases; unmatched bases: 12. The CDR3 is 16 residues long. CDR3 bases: TGTGCCAGCAATCAAACCCCCGGGACAGGGGGCGATGAGCAGTTCTTC. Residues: CASNQTPGTGGDEQFF.

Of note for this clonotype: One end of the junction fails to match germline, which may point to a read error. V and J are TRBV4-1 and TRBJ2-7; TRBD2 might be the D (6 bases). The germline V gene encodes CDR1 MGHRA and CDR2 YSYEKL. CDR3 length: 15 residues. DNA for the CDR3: TGCGCCAGCAGTCAAGATTTCCCTTCCAGCGGGGAGCAGTACTTC. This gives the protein CASSQDFPSSGEQYF.